The clone carrying this TCR beta chain was seen repeatedly, ten times or more. These data belong to a study of regulatory T cells in long-lasting Graves disease. Time point of the sample: newly diagnosed GD, antithyroid drugs for less than 3 months. PBMC RNA was the source of the TCR library. CDR3 length: 18 amino acids. With V trimmed by 3 bases and J by 6 bases, 14 bases remained unmatched. The V gene's germline CDR1 is SGHRS and CDR2 YFSETQ. HTBI primers from iRepertoire and Arm-PCR of CDR3 regions yielded the TCR beta libraries. TCRdb ran MiXCR on the multiplex PCR reads and lists one entry per CDR3 protein. The table includes about 470,000 distinct CDR3 sequences, 15% detected once. Separately, the same data were catalogued under a study of T cells in Graves' hyperthyroidism and ophthalmopathy. That paper adds: Using the HTBI primer set, a first-round RT-PCR was run on the TCR CDR3. Stable hyperthyroidism and ophthalmopathy were separated using 13 V-J signatures.

The starting material was peripheral blood mononuclear cells (PBMCs), obtained at new diagnosis, from a patient treated with antithyroid drugs. The clonotype was recovered from a woman aged 25 to 39 with Graves disease. The V call is TRBV5-1, the J call TRBJ2-1; 11 bases are shared with TRBD2. The CDR3 region has the DNA TGCGCCAGCAGCTCCCAGCCACTAGCGGGAGTTTCGGGCAATGAGCAGTTCTTC. Residues: CASSSQPLAGVSGNEQFF.